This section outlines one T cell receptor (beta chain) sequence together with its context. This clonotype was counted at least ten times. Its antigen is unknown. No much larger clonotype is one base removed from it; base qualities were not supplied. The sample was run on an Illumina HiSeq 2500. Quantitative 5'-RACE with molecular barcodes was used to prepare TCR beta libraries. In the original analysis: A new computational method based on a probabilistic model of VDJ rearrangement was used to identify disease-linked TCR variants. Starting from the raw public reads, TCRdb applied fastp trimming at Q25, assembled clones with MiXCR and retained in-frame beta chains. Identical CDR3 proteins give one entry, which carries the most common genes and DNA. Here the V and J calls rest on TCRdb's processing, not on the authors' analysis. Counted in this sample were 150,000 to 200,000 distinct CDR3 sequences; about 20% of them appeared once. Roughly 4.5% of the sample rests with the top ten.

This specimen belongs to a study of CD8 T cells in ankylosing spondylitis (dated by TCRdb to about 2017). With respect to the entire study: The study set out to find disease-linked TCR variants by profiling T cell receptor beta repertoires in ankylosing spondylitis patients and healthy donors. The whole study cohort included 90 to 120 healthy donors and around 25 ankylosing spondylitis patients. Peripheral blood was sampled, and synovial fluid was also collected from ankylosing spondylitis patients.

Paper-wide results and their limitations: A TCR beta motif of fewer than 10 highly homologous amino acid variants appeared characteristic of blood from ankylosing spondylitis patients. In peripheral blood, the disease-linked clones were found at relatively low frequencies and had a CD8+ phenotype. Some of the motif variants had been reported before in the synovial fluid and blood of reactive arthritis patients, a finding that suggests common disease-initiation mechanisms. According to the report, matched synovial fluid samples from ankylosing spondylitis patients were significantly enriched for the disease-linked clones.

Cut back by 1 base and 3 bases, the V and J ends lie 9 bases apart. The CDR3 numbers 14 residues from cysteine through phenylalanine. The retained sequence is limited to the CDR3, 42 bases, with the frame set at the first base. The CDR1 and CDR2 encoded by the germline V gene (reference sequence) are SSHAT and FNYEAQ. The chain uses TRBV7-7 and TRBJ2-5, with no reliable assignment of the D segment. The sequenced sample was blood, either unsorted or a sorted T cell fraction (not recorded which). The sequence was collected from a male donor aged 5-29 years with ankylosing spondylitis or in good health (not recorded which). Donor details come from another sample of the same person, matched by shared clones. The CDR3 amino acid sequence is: CASSLGPWEETQYF. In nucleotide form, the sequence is TGTGCCAGCAGCTTAGGTCCGTGGGAAGAGACCCAGTACTTC. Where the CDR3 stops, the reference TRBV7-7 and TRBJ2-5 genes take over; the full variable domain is GAGVSQSPRYKVTKRGQDVTLRCDPISSHATLYWYQQALGQGPEFLTYFNYEAQPDKSGLPSDRFSAERPEGSISTLTIQRTEQRDSAMYRCASSLGPWEETQYFGPGTRLLVL.